This is a list of T cell receptor beta chains from one sample in a study of beta chain features in type 1 diabetes. TCRdb's table, derived via immunoSEQ multiplex PCR, lists solely in-frame clones and lacks some. The data contain some 410,000 clones, 9.5% to 12% of them singletons. What was sequenced was naive CD4+ T cells from blood. The source is a woman aged 18 to 35 in good health. Both conserved end residues are part of each CDR3. A D gene is named only where the DNA matches it firmly. The size of a clone is reported for some rows only, either as once, few or many, or as a class for expanded clones.

v_call	clone_size	j_call	d_call	cdr3_nt	cdr3_aa
TRBV7-6	few	TRBJ2-2	TRBD1	TGTGCCAGCAGCCGTTCGAGGACAGGGGCGGGCACCGGGGAGCTGTTTTTT	CASSRSRTGAGTGELFF
TRBV19	-	TRBJ1-1	-	TGTGCCAGTAGTCAGATGACGGTCACTGAAGCTTTCTTT	CASSQMTVTEAFF
TRBV6-6	few	TRBJ2-2	TRBD2	TGTGCCAGCAGTGTTACTAGCGCAAACACCGGGGAGCTGTTTTTT	CASSVTSANTGELFF
TRBV5-1	few	TRBJ2-1	TRBD2	TGCGCCAGCAGCTTGGCCAGCGGGAGGACCAATGAGCAGTTCTTC	CASSLASGRTNEQFF
TRBV7-2	few	TRBJ2-1	-	TGTGCCAGCAGCGAAACCAAGGGACATTATCAGCAGTTCTTC	CASSETKGHYQQFF
TRBV7-2	-	TRBJ2-1	-	TGTGCCAGCAGCGCGTCCGGGACAACTAACAATGAGCAGTTCTTC	CASSASGTTNNEQFF
TRBV9	few	TRBJ2-2	-	TGTGCCAGCGGAGCAGGGACTGGCGGGGAGCTGTTTTTT	CASGAGTGGELFF
TRBV14	few	TRBJ2-7	-	TGTGCCAGCAGCCAGACGGCGCAGAAAATTTACGAGCAGTACTTC	CASSQTAQKIYEQYF
TRBV11-2	few	TRBJ2-5	TRBD2	TGTGCCAGCAGCTTAACCCCTACTAGCGGCGGGACCCAGTACTTC	CASSLTPTSGGTQYF
TRBV7-2	-	TRBJ2-3	-	TGTGCCAGCAGCCGTGCGCCGGTCCCTCCCCTATATTTT	CASSRAPVPPLYF
TRBV7-9	few	TRBJ2-3	-	TGTGCCAGCAGCTTAAAGGGGGGTCGAGATACGCAGTATTTT	CASSLKGGRDTQYF
TRBV2	-	TRBJ2-1	TRBD1	TGTGCCAGCAGCCGGGACAGAGGGATAAATGAGCAGTTCTTC	CASSRDRGINEQFF
TRBV30	few	TRBJ2-1	TRBD1	TGTGCCTGGTCTATCCTCGGGACAGCGTACAATGAGCAGTTCTTC	CAWSILGTAYNEQFF
TRBV4-2	-	TRBJ1-6	-	TGTGCCAGCAGCCTAATGGGGGGGAATAAAAATTCACCCCTCCACTTT	CASSLMGGNKNSPLHF
TRBV4-3	few	TRBJ1-6	-	TGCGCCAGCAGCAGGGTCGGTTCACCCCTCCACTTT	CASSRVGSPLHF
TRBV9	-	TRBJ1-2	-	TGTGCCAGCAGCGCCCAACAGGGTTTTGACTATGGCTACACCTTC	CASSAQQGFDYGYTF
TRBV20-1	-	TRBJ1-2	-	TGCAGTGCTGTTCCGGTGAAGGACAGATTCTTC	CSAVPVKDRFF
TRBV7-2	few	TRBJ1-5	-	TGTGCCAGCAGCCCGGGGACCCTCTTT	CASSPGTLF
TRBV7-8	few	TRBJ2-3	-	TGTGCCAGCAGCTTAGAGGGCACAGTCCCTACGCAGTATTTT	CASSLEGTVPTQYF
TRBV29-1	-	TRBJ2-3	-	TGCAGCGTTGCCAGGGTTTCCATCGATACGCAGTATTTT	CSVARVSIDTQYF
TRBV5-4	-	TRBJ1-2	-	TGTGCCAGCAGCTTCGCTGGGGACGGAGGCTATGGCTACACCTTC	CASSFAGDGGYGYTF
TRBV27	-	TRBJ2-2	-	TGTGCCAGCGGGCGGAACACCGGGGAGCTGTTTTTT	CASGRNTGELFF
TRBV7-2	-	TRBJ2-1	-	TGTGCCAGCAGCCTAACCGGGACTCAACTTCGAGAGCAGTTCTTC	CASSLTGTQLREQFF
TRBV27	-	TRBJ2-1	-	TGTGCCAGCACCAAGAGGGGCTACAATGAGCAGTTCTTC	CASTKRGYNEQFF
TRBV25-1	-	TRBJ2-1	TRBD1	TGTGCCAGTCGAGACAGGGGGGGATACAATGAGCAGTTCTTC	CASRDRGGYNEQFF
TRBV7-2	few	TRBJ2-1	TRBD2	TGTGCCAGCAGGCGCACTAGCGGGAGATCCAATGAGCAGTTCTTC	CASRRTSGRSNEQFF
TRBV9	few	TRBJ1-1	-	TGTGCCAGCAGCGCTAACGTAGGGAACACTGAAGCTTTCTTT	CASSANVGNTEAFF
TRBV7-9	-	TRBJ2-3	-	TGTGCCAGCGGAGGTAGCGAGACAGATACGCAGTATTTT	CASGGSETDTQYF
TRBV5-1	-	TRBJ2-5	-	TGCGCCAGCAGCATCACTAGTCAGGAGACCCAGTACTTC	CASSITSQETQYF
TRBV9	few	TRBJ2-1	-	TGTGCCAGCAGCGTAGACCGATTCTCCTACAATGAGCAGTTCTTC	CASSVDRFSYNEQFF
TRBV9	few	TRBJ2-1	TRBD2	TGTGCCAGCATCCCAGCGGGAGGGCCTGGCAATGAGCAGTTCTTC	CASIPAGGPGNEQFF
TRBV7-2	few	TRBJ2-1	TRBD1	TGTGCCAGCAGCTGGGACAGGGGCTTGTCAACCGAGCAGTTCTTC	CASSWDRGLSTEQFF
TRBV7-9	-	TRBJ1-2	-	TGTGCCACGGTTGCAGGACAGAACTATGGCTACACCTTC	CATVAGQNYGYTF
TRBV4-3	few	TRBJ1-1	-	TGCGCCAGCAGGCTTATAACTCGTCCCATGAACACTGAAGCTTTCTTT	CASRLITRPMNTEAFF
TRBV7-2	once	TRBJ2-1	-	TGTGCCAGCAGCCACCGGTCCAACAATGAGCAGTTCTTC	CASSHRSNNEQFF
TRBV4-3	few	TRBJ1-2	-	TGCGCCAGCAGCCATCGTGGAGTTCGCTATGGCTACACCTTC	CASSHRGVRYGYTF
TRBV5-4	-	TRBJ2-3	TRBD1	TGTGCCAGCAGCTTAGCACAGGGGGTCACAGATACGCAGTATTTT	CASSLAQGVTDTQYF
TRBV6-6	few	TRBJ2-5	TRBD1	TGTGCCACCAAGGCCCGAGGACAGGGCCAAGAGACCCAGTACTTC	CATKARGQGQETQYF
TRBV19	few	TRBJ1-2	-	TGTGCCAGTACCACTCCGGGCAGAGACTATGGCTACACCTTC	CASTTPGRDYGYTF
TRBV29-1	few	TRBJ2-3	-	TGCAGCGTTGAAGTAACGACCTATACGCAGTATTTT	CSVEVTTYTQYF
TRBV5-1	-	TRBJ2-5	-	TGCGCCAGCAGCTTGGATCCGGGGACAGAGACCCAGTACTTC	CASSLDPGTETQYF
TRBV5-4	-	TRBJ2-5	-	TGTGCCAGCAGCTTCTCGGGGGTGCGGGACGAGACCCAGTACTTC	CASSFSGVRDETQYF
TRBV10-3	many	TRBJ2-7	TRBD1	TGTGCCATCAGTGTACGGGGACAGGGTAGCCACGAGCAGTACTTC	CAISVRGQGSHEQYF
TRBV28	-	TRBJ2-6	TRBD1	TGTGCCAGCAGTACTGGGACAGGGAGAGGCTCTGGGGCCAACGTCCTGACTTTC	CASSTGTGRGSGANVLTF
TRBV7-2	few	TRBJ2-7	TRBD1	TGTGCCAGCAGCCTGGGACAGGGGATCTACGAGCAGTACTTC	CASSLGQGIYEQYF
TRBV7-9	-	TRBJ2-1	-	TGTGCCAGCAGCACGCCCCGACAAGAGCAGTTCTTC	CASSTPRQEQFF
TRBV7-2	-	TRBJ2-7	-	TGTGCCAGCAGCTTAACGCTTTACGAGCAGTACTTC	CASSLTLYEQYF
TRBV28	few	TRBJ2-5	TRBD1	TGTGCCAGCATGCCGGGACAGGGCTTCTTAGAGACCCAGTACTTC	CASMPGQGFLETQYF
TRBV19	few	TRBJ1-5	-	TGTGCCAGTAGCCAGGGGTGGAATCAGCCCCAGCATTTT	CASSQGWNQPQHF
TRBV25-1	-	TRBJ1-4	-	TGTGCCAGCAGTCCCCGGGGGGTGAGCGAAAAACTGTTTTTT	CASSPRGVSEKLFF
TRBV19	-	TRBJ1-4	TRBD1	TGTGCCAGTAGTATGGGACAGACCGGCGGGGAAAAACTGTTTTTT	CASSMGQTGGEKLFF
TRBV28	few	TRBJ1-2	-	TGTGCCAGCAGTTTACCAACAGGGAACGGCTACACCTTC	CASSLPTGNGYTF
TRBV18	few	TRBJ2-3	-	TGTGCCAGCTCACCACCGTCAGGTCCCAGCCCAGATACGCAGTATTTT	CASSPPSGPSPDTQYF
TRBV7-2	few	TRBJ2-7	-	TGTGCCAGCAGCGAAAGAATCTACGAGCAGTACTTC	CASSERIYEQYF